The rows below give T cell receptor beta chains drawn from one sample of a study of blood T cell repertoires in COVID-19. The method was immunoSEQ multiplex PCR; TCRdb's version includes in-frame clones alone and lacks a portion of them. The table has over 250,000 clones, around nine tenths seen once. The sequenced sample consisted of PBMCs or T cells enriched from blood (not recorded which). These receptors were taken from an older woman who had recovered from COVID-19. CDR3s include the opening cysteine and the closing phenylalanine or tryptophan. Fields, in order: J gene, V gene, D gene, clone size, CDR3 protein, CDR3 DNA. D genes are given only for firm matches. Only some rows state a clone size, as once, few, many or a class for expanded clones.

j_gene: TRBJ2-7; v_gene: TRBV9; d_gene: TRBD2; abundance: .; CDR3aa: CASSDGGASGRDEQYF; CDR3nt: TGTGCCAGCAGCGACGGGGGGGCTAGCGGGAGGGACGAGCAGTACTTC
j_gene: TRBJ1-3; v_gene: TRBV18; d_gene: TRBD1; abundance: .; CDR3aa: CASSTTDRGGNTIYF; CDR3nt: TGTGCCAGCTCAACGACGGACAGGGGTGGAAACACCATATATTTT
j_gene: TRBJ2-1; v_gene: TRBV5-4; d_gene: TRBD2; abundance: .; CDR3aa: CASSLGGGRARNEQFF; CDR3nt: TGTGCCAGCAGCTTGGGAGGCGGGAGGGCCAGGAATGAGCAGTTCTTC
j_gene: TRBJ2-7; v_gene: TRBV4-1; d_gene: .; abundance: .; CDR3aa: CASSHGRLYSYEQYF; CDR3nt: TGCGCCAGCAGCCATGGTAGATTATACTCCTACGAGCAGTACTTC
j_gene: TRBJ1-6; v_gene: TRBV6-2/TRBV6-3; d_gene: .; abundance: .; CDR3aa: CASSLANSPLHF; CDR3nt: TGTGCCAGCAGCCTAGCCAATTCACCCCTCCACTTT
j_gene: TRBJ2-3; v_gene: TRBV7-9; d_gene: .; abundance: .; CDR3aa: CASSSDWADTQYF; CDR3nt: TGTGCCAGCAGTTCCGACTGGGCAGATACGCAGTATTTT
j_gene: TRBJ1-2; v_gene: TRBV6-5; d_gene: TRBD1; abundance: .; CDR3aa: CASSSGQGGRYGYTF; CDR3nt: TGTGCCAGCAGTAGTGGACAGGGGGGACGGTATGGCTACACCTTC
j_gene: TRBJ2-2; v_gene: TRBV18; d_gene: .; abundance: .; CDR3aa: CASSPRRVNNTGELFF; CDR3nt: TGTGCCAGCTCACCCCGGAGAGTGAACAACACCGGGGAGCTGTTTTTT
j_gene: TRBJ2-2; v_gene: TRBV6-5; d_gene: .; abundance: .; CDR3aa: CASSYRSGDTGELFF; CDR3nt: TGTGCCAGCAGTTACAGGTCAGGGGACACCGGGGAGCTGTTTTTT
j_gene: TRBJ1-4; v_gene: TRBV5-4; d_gene: .; abundance: .; CDR3aa: CASSVVGGEKLFF; CDR3nt: TGTGCCAGCAGCGTCGTGGGGGGTGAAAAACTGTTTTTT
j_gene: TRBJ1-3; v_gene: TRBV3-1/TRBV3-2; d_gene: .; abundance: .; CDR3aa: CASSPRDAGNTIYF; CDR3nt: TGTGCCAGCAGCCCACGGGATGCTGGAAACACCATATATTTT
j_gene: TRBJ2-5; v_gene: TRBV10-2; d_gene: TRBD2; abundance: .; CDR3aa: CASSEESSGRIGYF; CDR3nt: TGCGCCAGCAGTGAGGAGTCTAGCGGGAGGATTGGATACTTC
j_gene: TRBJ2-1; v_gene: TRBV6-4; d_gene: .; abundance: .; CDR3aa: CASSDRAGNEQFF; CDR3nt: TGTGCCAGCAGTGACAGGGCGGGCAATGAGCAGTTCTTC
j_gene: TRBJ1-1; v_gene: TRBV5-1; d_gene: .; abundance: .; CDR3aa: CASSLEATNTEAFF; CDR3nt: TGCGCCAGCAGCTTGGAGGCGACAAACACTGAAGCTTTCTTT
j_gene: TRBJ1-5; v_gene: TRBV18; d_gene: TRBD1; abundance: .; CDR3aa: CASSPTGGAGRQPQHF; CDR3nt: TGTGCCAGCTCCCCCACAGGGGGCGCGGGTCGTCAGCCCCAGCATTTT
j_gene: TRBJ2-2; v_gene: TRBV27; d_gene: .; abundance: few; CDR3aa: CASSLRGGELFF; CDR3nt: TGTGCCAGCAGTTTGCGGGGCGGGGAGCTGTTTTTT
j_gene: TRBJ2-1; v_gene: TRBV28; d_gene: TRBD1; abundance: .; CDR3aa: CASGTGSYNEQFF; CDR3nt: TGTGCCAGTGGGACAGGGAGCTACAATGAGCAGTTCTTC
j_gene: TRBJ2-7; v_gene: TRBV4-2; d_gene: TRBD2; abundance: .; CDR3aa: CASSQPNGLAGAWEQYF; CDR3nt: TGTGCCAGCAGCCAACCAAACGGACTAGCGGGAGCGTGGGAGCAGTACTTC
j_gene: TRBJ1-1; v_gene: TRBV28; d_gene: TRBD1; abundance: .; CDR3aa: CASSPPSGTGGSFGTEAFF; CDR3nt: TGTGCCAGCAGTCCACCATCCGGGACAGGCGGGTCGTTTGGCACTGAAGCTTTCTTT
j_gene: TRBJ2-3; v_gene: TRBV7-9; d_gene: TRBD2; abundance: .; CDR3aa: CAMGEGLIDTDTQYF; CDR3nt: TGTGCCATGGGGGAGGGCCTTATCGACACAGATACGCAGTATTTT
j_gene: TRBJ1-1; v_gene: TRBV18; d_gene: TRBD1; abundance: few; CDR3aa: CASSPTQGVETEAFF; CDR3nt: TGTGCCAGCTCACCGACCCAGGGGGTCGAGACTGAAGCTTTCTTT
j_gene: TRBJ1-5; v_gene: TRBV6-2/TRBV6-3; d_gene: TRBD1; abundance: once; CDR3aa: CASSSGQGANNQPQHF; CDR3nt: TGTGCCAGCAGTTCCGGACAGGGGGCGAACAATCAGCCCCAGCATTTT
j_gene: TRBJ2-1; v_gene: TRBV28; d_gene: TRBD1; abundance: .; CDR3aa: CASRWDSPSNEQFF; CDR3nt: TGTGCCAGCAGGTGGGACAGCCCGAGTAATGAGCAGTTCTTC
j_gene: TRBJ1-3; v_gene: TRBV11-2; d_gene: TRBD1; abundance: once; CDR3aa: CASSYDREDTIYF; CDR3nt: TGTGCCAGCAGCTACGACAGGGAGGACACCATATATTTT
j_gene: TRBJ2-2; v_gene: TRBV6-4; d_gene: TRBD2; abundance: .; CDR3aa: CASSSGDDTGELFF; CDR3nt: TGTGCCAGCAGTAGCGGGGACGACACCGGGGAGCTGTTTTTT
j_gene: TRBJ1-1; v_gene: TRBV18; d_gene: .; abundance: .; CDR3aa: CASSPPTRDTEAFF; CDR3nt: TGTGCCAGCTCACCTCCCACGAGGGACACTGAAGCTTTCTTT
j_gene: TRBJ1-1; v_gene: TRBV3-1/TRBV3-2; d_gene: TRBD1; abundance: .; CDR3aa: CASIGQGSSEAFF; CDR3nt: TGTGCCAGCATCGGACAGGGGAGCTCTGAAGCTTTCTTT
j_gene: TRBJ1-3; v_gene: TRBV6-5; d_gene: .; abundance: .; CDR3aa: CASSPGGTRGNTIYF; CDR3nt: TGTGCCAGCAGCCCGGGCGGGACTCGTGGAAACACCATATATTTT
j_gene: TRBJ2-1; v_gene: TRBV11-2; d_gene: TRBD1; abundance: .; CDR3aa: CASSQDRDNEQFF; CDR3nt: TGTGCCAGCAGCCAAGACAGGGACAATGAGCAGTTCTTC
j_gene: TRBJ2-3; v_gene: TRBV4-1; d_gene: .; abundance: .; CDR3aa: CASSQDGTQYF; CDR3nt: TGCGCCAGCAGCCAAGACGGGACGCAGTATTTT
j_gene: TRBJ2-4; v_gene: TRBV15; d_gene: TRBD1; abundance: .; CDR3aa: CATSRSAGGEENIQYF; CDR3nt: TGTGCCACCAGCAGATCCGCAGGGGGAGAAGAAAACATTCAGTACTTC
j_gene: TRBJ1-5; v_gene: TRBV28; d_gene: .; abundance: .; CDR3aa: CASSSGQNSNQPQHF; CDR3nt: TGTGCCAGCAGTTCAGGACAGAATAGCAATCAGCCCCAGCATTTT
j_gene: TRBJ1-1; v_gene: TRBV12-3/TRBV12-4; d_gene: .; abundance: .; CDR3aa: CASTRGENTEAFF; CDR3nt: TGTGCCAGCACCCGGGGGGAGAACACTGAAGCTTTCTTT
j_gene: TRBJ2-5; v_gene: TRBV9; d_gene: .; abundance: .; CDR3aa: CASSVEGGTQETQYF; CDR3nt: TGTGCCAGCAGCGTAGAGGGCGGGACCCAAGAGACCCAGTACTTC